These 9 T cell receptor beta chains came from one sample sequenced in a study of early T cells in non-severe SARS-CoV-2 infection. Each CDR3 protein is one row after TCRdb ran MiXCR on the 5' RACE reads. The repertoire holds tens of thousands of distinct CDR3 sequences, with roughly 5% as singletons. The sequencing used whole blood, collected at baseline. The receptors derive from an adult who was a healthcare worker with PCR-confirmed SARS-CoV-2 infection or an uninfected control (not recorded which).

This clonotype was observed a handful of times. This chain joins TRBV6-5 and TRBJ2-3, with D uncertain. The germline gives CDR1 MNHEY, CDR2 SVGAGI. V gave up 6 bases and J gave up 2 bases, with 21 bases separating them. The CDR3 consists of 17 residues. In DNA, the CDR3 is TGTGCCAGCAGCCGTACTCGCAGTAGCAGGTTCACAGATACGCAGTATTTT. This gives the protein CASSRTRSSRFTDTQYF.

In this sample, this clonotype turned up many times. The rearrangement links TRBV2 to TRBJ2-2, with D possibly being TRBD2 (5 bases). This CDR3 is built from 15 residues. From germline, CDR1 is SNHLY and CDR2 FYNNEI. V dropped 6 bases and J dropped 0 bases, with 11 bases sitting between them. The CDR3, as DNA: TGTGCCAGCAGATTAACGGGAACGAACACCGGGGAGCTGTTTTTT. Its protein product is CASRLTGTNTGELFF.

The sample holds one count of this clonotype. A junction end diverges from the germline sequence, so it may reflect a read error. This chain connects TRBV6-1 to TRBJ2-7; 13 nucleotides line up with TRBD2. Germline values: CDR1 MNHNS, CDR2 SASEGT. The CDR3 loop spans 11 amino acids. The CDR3 region has the DNA TGTGCCAGCAGTTCGACTAGCGGGAGGAGCTTC. It specifies CASSSTSGRSF.

This clonotype was recorded at least ten times. The chain links TRBV7-3 to TRBJ1-1, with TRBD1 identical over 9 bases. The CDR3 is 14 amino acids. Germline loops: CDR1 SGHTA, CDR2 FQGTGA. Trimming removed 5 bases from V and 6 bases from J; junction bases left unmatched: 7. Written as DNA, the CDR3 is TGTGCCAGCAGCACCGGGACAGGGATCGCTGAAGCTTTCTTT. This encodes CASSTGTGIAEAFF.

A few counts support this clonotype. The chain combines TRBV5-1 with TRBJ2-1; the match to TRBD2 covers 12 bases. The CDR3 spans 19 residues. V gave up 4 bases and J gave up 0 bases; unmatched junction bases: 11. Germline CDR1 reads SGHRS; CDR2 reads YFSETQ. CDR3 sequence reads: CASSPRTSGMLSSYNEQFF. The CDR3 DNA reads as TGCGCCAGCAGCCCGCGGACTAGCGGGATGCTGAGCTCCTACAATGAGCAGTTCTTC.

CDR3 sequence: CASREVGPEGNTIYF. CDR3 bases: TGTGCCAGCAGAGAGGTGGGCCCGGAGGGAAACACCATATATTTT. The chain couples TRBV12-3 or TRBV12-4 to TRBJ1-3; D uncertain. V lost 6 bases to trimming and J lost 4 bases, with 16 bases between them. CDR3 length: 15 amino acids.

This clonotype occurred many times. The chain links TRBV24-1 to TRBJ2-3, with 7 bases identical to TRBD2. V dropped 2 bases and J dropped 4; count of bases not matched to a gene: 5. The CDR3 runs to 15 residues. Germline lookup yields CDR1 KGHDR and CDR2 SFDVKD. CDR3 DNA: TGTGCCACCAGTGATTCTGGCGGGAGCTCAGATACGCAGTATTTT. This translates into CATSDSGGSSDTQYF.

This clonotype was seen more than once but under ten times. The chain couples TRBV7-9 to TRBJ1-1; tentative D call: TRBD1 (6 bases). V was trimmed by 5 bases and J by 2 bases, leaving 15 bases between them. This CDR3 contains 15 residues. CDR1 is SEHNR, CDR2 FQNEAQ, per germline (reference sequence). For the CDR3, the DNA is TGTGCCAGCAGCACTTATCCGACAGGCAACACTGAAGCTTTCTTT. It is translated as CASSTYPTGNTEAFF.

At least ten counts were recorded for this clonotype. The V gene is TRBV7-2, the J gene TRBJ1-3; no reliable D call. The CDR3 has 14 amino acids. The V end was cut by 5 bases, the J end by 0 bases, with 8 bases between. Germline assignment: CDR1 SGHTA and CDR2 FQGNSA. The CDR3 DNA is TGTGCCAGCAGCCCGCAAGGCTCTGGAAACACCATATATTTT. Translated, it gives CASSPQGSGNTIYF. The whole variable domain, remainder taken from reference TRBV7-2 and TRBJ1-3, is GAGVSQSPSNKVTEKGKDVELRCDPISGHTALYWYRQSLGQGLEFLIYFQGNSAPDKSGLPSDRFSAERTGGSVSTLTIQRTQQEDSAVYLCASSPQGSGNTIYFGEGSWLTVV.